Sequencing of this TCR beta chain was carried out in a study of Tregs in tolerant kidney transplant recipients. CD4+CD25+CD127- Tregs, CD4+CD25- non-Tregs, CD4 and CD8 cells were sorted. Sequenced by immunoSEQ multiplex PCR; TCRdb stores in-frame clones only, minus some. The sample carries approximately 16,000 clones, around nine tenths recorded once. Germline CDR1 reads SGDLS; CDR2 reads YYNGEE. Trimming at V came to 4 bases and at J to 2 bases, leaving 2 bases not matched to a gene. The CDR3 runs to 13 residues. This sequence joins TRBV9 and TRBJ2-7; 8 bases map to TRBD2. The clonotype originates from a human donor in good health. Source material: CD8+ T cells from blood. The CDR3 here is CASSRGGPYEQYF. The CDR3 DNA sequence: TGTGCCAGCAGCCGGGGGGGCCCCTACGAGCAGTACTTC.